These 25 T cell receptor beta chains were all obtained from the same sample, sequenced in a study of blood T cell repertoires in COVID-19. Profiled with immunoSEQ multiplex PCR; TCRdb holds only in-frame clones, not every one. The data show about 62,000 clones, over 85% seen once. Sequencing was done on a sample of peripheral blood. The receptors come from a human donor in a cohort sampled during active COVID-19.

In DNA form, the CDR3 reads TGTGCCAGCAGCCAAGCGAACTTAAACATTCAGTACTTC. Translating it yields CASSQANLNIQYF. The chain couples TRBV4-2 to TRBJ2-4; no clear D. This CDR3 has 13 residues. V lost 1 base, J lost 6 bases, and 7 bases lay in between. Germline CDR1 is LGHNA and CDR2 is YNFKEQ.

J is TRBJ1-5 and V is TRBV24-1; 9 bases are shared with TRBD1. The germline gives CDR1 KGHDR, CDR2 SFDVKD. The CDR3 extends over 16 amino acids. J gave up 6 bases and V 3 bases, and 8 bases lay outside the gene matches. CDR3 coding DNA: TGTGCCACCAGTGATGGGACAGGGTCGGGGAGTCAGCCCCAGCATTTT. It is translated as CATSDGTGSGSQPQHF.

The chain combines TRBV12-3 or TRBV12-4 with TRBJ2-5, with unresolved D. V shed 6 bases and J shed 1 base, with 9 bases lying between them. The CDR3 sequence is 13 residues long. The CDR3 here is CASRETGQETQYF. The CDR3 DNA is TGTGCCAGCAGAGAGACGGGCCAAGAGACCCAGTACTTC.

V and J are TRBV15 and TRBJ2-7; 7 nucleotides match TRBD2. V gave up 3 bases and J gave up 9 bases; unmatched junction bases: 20. The germline gives CDR1 LNHNV, CDR2 YYDKDF (reference sequence). CDR3 length: 17 residues. Here the CDR3 reads CATSRPGGREKQCVQYF. The CDR3 coding sequence is TGTGCCACCAGCAGGCCCGGAGGGCGGGAGAAACAGTGTGTGCAGTACTTC.

The chain is built from TRBV6-1 and TRBJ1-4; 8 bases fit TRBD1. The germline V gene encodes CDR1 MNHNS and CDR2 SASEGT. There are 18 residues in the CDR3. Losses at the gene ends were 3 bases for V and 5 bases for J; bases not matched to a gene: 14. The CDR3, as DNA: TGTGCCAGCAGTGAGCGGGAAATGAGGCAGGGGGCGAATGAAAAACTGTTTTTT. It translates to CASSEREMRQGANEKLFF.

This chain connects TRBV10-3 to TRBJ2-2; 11 positions agree with TRBD1. The CDR3 contains 17 residues. Germline CDR1 ENHRY, CDR2 SYGVKD. J lost 5 bases, V lost 4 bases, and 9 bases had no gene match. CDR3 sequence: CAISVPTGTGGTGELFF. The CDR3 DNA sequence: TGTGCCATCAGTGTTCCAACCGGGACAGGGGGAACCGGGGAGCTGTTTTTT.

The chain links TRBV5-1 to TRBJ2-3; TRBD2 might be the D (7 bases). Deletions cut 5 bases from V and 2 bases from J, with 18 bases between. The CDR3 consists of 16 residues. Germline V gene sequence: CDR1 SGHRS, CDR2 YFSETQ. CDR3: CASRDGGPVPTDTQYF. The CDR3 region has the DNA TGCGCCAGCAGGGACGGGGGGCCCGTCCCCACAGATACGCAGTATTTT.

The table lists this clone with a count of one. This sequence joins TRBV7-3 and TRBJ2-2; 10 positions match TRBD1. Germline CDR1 SGHTA, CDR2 FQGTGA. The CDR3 runs 17 residues. V lost 5 bases, J lost 6 bases, and 12 bases stayed unmatched. CDR3 bases: TGTGCCAGCAGCCCAAGATCCGGGACAGGGGTGTCCGGGGAGCTGTTTTTT. Amino acids: CASSPRSGTGVSGELFF. The whole variable domain, filled in from reference TRBV7-3 and TRBJ2-2, reads GAGVSQTPSNKVTEKGKYVELRCDPISGHTALYWYRQSLGQGPEFLIYFQGTGAADDSGLPNDRFFAVRPEGSVSTLKIQRTERGDSAVYLCASSPRSGTGVSGELFFGEGSRLTVL.

The genes are TRBV18 and TRBJ1-3; no reliable D call. The CDR3 is 15 amino acids. The germline V gene has CDR1 KGHSH and CDR2 LQKENI. Deletions cut 0 bases from V and 0 bases from J, with 6 bases between. In DNA form, the CDR3 reads TGTGCCAGCTCACCACCCTCGGGCTCTGGAAACACCATATATTTT. As protein: CASSPPSGSGNTIYF.

This clone appeared once. V usage is TRBV7-9 and J usage is TRBJ1-1; the match to TRBD1 covers 7 bases. V lost 5 bases to trimming and J lost 1 base; unmatched junction nucleotides: 10. From germline, CDR1 is SEHNR and CDR2 FQNEAQ (reference sequence). This CDR3 has 16 residues. The CDR3 DNA is TGTGCCAGCAGCCGGGGGACAGATACGGCGAACACTGAAGCTTTCTTT. Translating it yields CASSRGTDTANTEAFF.

This clone was seen only once. This chain uses TRBV9 with TRBJ2-1; D is possibly TRBD2 (5 bases). The CDR3 length is 15 residues. Trimming left V 3 bases short and J 2 bases short, with 12 bases between. Per germline, CDR1 SGDLS and CDR2 YYNGEE. The CDR3 sequence: CASSGGRIAYNEQFF. The CDR3 region has the DNA TGTGCCAGCAGCGGAGGGCGGATTGCCTACAATGAGCAGTTCTTC.

This rearrangement joins TRBV21-1 to TRBJ2-3; the tabulated D call, TRBD1, remains unverified against the DNA. TRBV21-1 is noted as a pseudogene. This CDR3 region has 18 residues. In nucleotides, the CDR3 is TGTGCCAGCAGCACCGAACGCGGGGGACAGGGGTCAGCAGATACGCAGTATTTT. As protein: CASSTERGGQGSADTQYF.

The chain recombines TRBV5-4 with TRBJ1-6; 7 nucleotides agree with TRBD1. Germline CDR1 is SGHNT and CDR2 is YYREEE (reference sequence). With V trimmed by 0 bases and J by 0 bases, 6 bases remained unmatched. This CDR3 spans 18 amino acids. The CDR3 bases are TGTGCCAGCAGCTTGGGACAGGGCAGGGGCTCCTATAATTCACCCCTCCACTTT. As protein: CASSLGQGRGSYNSPLHF.

The rearrangement links TRBV7-2 to TRBJ2-3; TRBD1 might be the D (6 bases). CDR3 size: 15 residues. Looked up from germline, CDR1 is SGHTA and CDR2 is FQGNSA. Trimming stripped 5 bases from V and 2 bases from J, with 14 bases between. CDR3 amino acids: CASSQDRRFTDTQYF. CDR3 DNA sequence: TGTGCCAGCAGCCAAGACAGGCGGTTCACAGATACGCAGTATTTT.

This chain joins TRBV5-1 and TRBJ1-1; maybe TRBD1 (6 bases). The CDR3 contains 17 residues. Germline values: CDR1 SGHRS, CDR2 YFSETQ. The germline V and J ends were trimmed by 0 bases and 0 bases, with 15 bases remaining between them. The CDR3 coding sequence is TGCGCCAGCAGCTTGGGCCGGCAGACAGGATTGAACACTGAAGCTTTCTTT. Protein sequence: CASSLGRQTGLNTEAFF. Drawing the rest from reference TRBV5-1 and TRBJ1-1, the complete variable domain is KAGVTQTPRYLIKTRGQQVTLSCSPISGHRSVSWYQQTPGQGLQFLFEYFSETQRNKGNFPGRFSGRQFSNSRSEMNVSTLELGDSALYLCASSLGRQTGLNTEAFFGQGTRLTVV.

The CDR3 is CASSLTSDPGELFF. Here the CDR3 DNA reads TGTGCCAGCAGCTTAACTAGCGATCCCGGGGAGCTGTTTTTT. The chain employs TRBV7-2 and TRBJ2-2; TRBD2 matches 7 bases. Germline V gene data show CDR1 as SGHTA and CDR2 as FQGNSA. V was clipped by 2 bases and J by 6 bases; unmatched bases: 3. CDR3 length: 14 residues.

V and J are TRBV7-2 and TRBJ1-6; 8 bases are shared with TRBD1. V shed 5 bases, J shed 10 bases, and the junction held 10 bases outside the gene matches. The CDR3 loop spans 15 amino acids. The V gene's germline CDR1 is SGHTA and CDR2 FQGNSA. CDR3 coding DNA: TGTGCCAGCAGCGCAACCGGAACAGGGGGATCACCCCTCCACTTT. It yields the protein CASSATGTGGSPLHF.

This chain's CDR3 is CSATPRDTQYF. The CDR3 coding sequence is TGCAGTGCTACCCCGAGAGATACGCAGTATTTT. V and J are TRBV20-1 and TRBJ2-3; D is undetermined. CDR3 length: 11 residues. Germline values: CDR1 DFQATT, CDR2 SNEGSKA (reference sequence). The germline V and J ends were trimmed by 4 bases and 5 bases, with 7 bases remaining between them.

The gene calls are TRBV28 and TRBJ2-7; maybe TRBD2 (6 bases). CDR3 length: 17 residues. Germline CDR1 and CDR2: MDHEN and SYDVKM. Trimming took off 3 bases at V and 3 bases at J, with 21 bases between the two ends. The CDR3 is CASSLGGSSGFFYEQYF. CDR3 sequence (DNA): TGTGCCAGCAGTTTGGGGGGATCTAGTGGGTTCTTCTACGAGCAGTACTTC.

The J gene is TRBJ1-1, the V gene TRBV10-3; D ambiguous. Trimming left V 6 bases short and J 5 bases short, with 13 bases between. The CDR3 has 13 amino acids. The germline CDR1 and CDR2 sequences are ENHRY and SYGVKD. The CDR3 region is CAIRIRVDTEAFF. The CDR3 nucleotides are TGTGCCATCAGGATTCGGGTTGATACTGAAGCTTTCTTT.

This sequence joins TRBV30 and TRBJ1-6, with D perhaps matching TRBD1 (5 bases). V was shortened by 1 base and J by 4 bases, with 14 bases between the two germline ends. This CDR3 has 16 residues. Germline CDR1 reads GTSNPN; CDR2 reads SVGIG (reference sequence). The CDR3 DNA follows: TGTGCCTGGAGTGACGTCTATCGGGGGTATAATTCACCCCTCCACTTT. Amino acid sequence: CAWSDVYRGYNSPLHF.

The chain has TRBV5-1 and TRBJ2-4, with TRBD1 matching 10 bases. Germline CDR1 is SGHRS and CDR2 is YFSETQ. Trimming cost V 3 bases and J 4 bases; bases outside gene matches: 4. This CDR3 spans 15 amino acids. The CDR3 DNA sequence: TGCGCCAGCAGCTACGGGACAGGGGTTAAAAACATTCAGTACTTC. Residues: CASSYGTGVKNIQYF.

The J gene is TRBJ1-3, the V gene TRBV11-2; 7 bases are shared with TRBD1. Germline V gene sequence: CDR1 SGHAT, CDR2 FQNNGV. The CDR3 runs to 15 residues. V trimming: 5 bases; J trimming: 7 bases; junction bases outside the gene matches: 11. Written as DNA, the CDR3 is TGTGCCAGCAGCCCGGGGGACAGAGCTGCGAACACCATATATTTT. This translates into CASSPGDRAANTIYF.

The chain employs TRBV5-1 and TRBJ1-6; 7 bases agree with TRBD1. V gave up 0 bases and J gave up 9 bases; unmatched junction bases: 6. CDR3 length: 15 residues. CDR1 is SGHRS and CDR2 is YFSETQ in the germline V gene. Written as DNA, the CDR3 is TGCGCCAGCAGCTTGGAACAGGGGTTAGTTTCACCCCTCCACTTT. Amino acids: CASSLEQGLVSPLHF.

The V call is TRBV11-2, the J call TRBJ2-1; the match to TRBD2 covers 7 bases. This CDR3 has 14 amino acids. Looked up from germline, CDR1 is SGHAT and CDR2 is FQNNGV. The V and J ends lost 2 bases and 7 bases, in that order; junction bases with no gene match: 5. CDR3 sequence reads: CASSLQRGLNEQFF. Written as DNA, the CDR3 is TGTGCCAGCAGCTTACAGCGGGGACTAAATGAGCAGTTCTTC. Variable domain in full (rest from reference TRBV11-2 and TRBJ2-1): EAGVAQSPRYKIIEKRQSVAFWCNPISGHATLYWYQQILGQGPKLLIQFQNNGVVDDSQLPKDRFSAERLKGVDSTLKIQPAKLEDSAVYLCASSLQRGLNEQFFGPGTRLTVL.